The source of this TCR beta chain is a study of cytomegalovirus exposure and HLA in healthy donors. Findings and limits, study-wide: Later on, an analysis found that several of the most significant clusters appeared to be linked to common viral pathogens, which included parvovirus B19. A later analysis linked a missense variant in DCLRE1C to the trimming of TCR beta V and J genes. Sequences of the TCR beta chain were said to predict the HLA-A and HLA-B alleles of most subjects accurately.

The primer mix had 60 Vbeta and 13 Jbeta primers. The protocol was immunoSEQ multiplex PCR, while the TCRdb copy is restricted to in-frame clones and leaves out a portion. Among around 99,000 clones listed, more than 65% were seen once. A remark on this clone: Its cognate antigen is unknown.

The CDR3 runs 16 residues. Trimming took 2 bases from V and 3 from J; bases not matched to a gene: 5. Germline V lookup: CDR1 SEHNR, CDR2 FQNEAQ (reference sequence). This chain links TRBV7-9 with TRBJ1-5; TRBD1 matches 9 bases. The specimen was PBMCs. This TCR was recovered from a man aged 30 to 45 in good health and CMV-seronegative. CDR3 nucleotide sequence: TGTGCCAGCAGCTTACGGACAGGGGAAGTCAATCAGCCCCAGCATTTT. This encodes CASSLRTGEVNQPQHF.